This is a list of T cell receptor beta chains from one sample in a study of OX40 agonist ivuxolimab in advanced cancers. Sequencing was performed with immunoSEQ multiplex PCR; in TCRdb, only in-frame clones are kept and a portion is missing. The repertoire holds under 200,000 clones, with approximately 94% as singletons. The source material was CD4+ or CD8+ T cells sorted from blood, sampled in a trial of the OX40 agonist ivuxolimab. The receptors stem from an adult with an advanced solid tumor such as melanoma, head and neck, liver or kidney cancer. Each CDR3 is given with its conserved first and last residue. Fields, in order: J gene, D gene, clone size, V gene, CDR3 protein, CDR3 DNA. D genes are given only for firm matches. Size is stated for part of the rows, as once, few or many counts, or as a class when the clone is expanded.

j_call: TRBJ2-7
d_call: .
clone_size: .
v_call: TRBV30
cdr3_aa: CAWSVGPPEQYF
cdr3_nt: TGTGCCTGGAGTGTAGGCCCGCCCGAGCAGTACTTC

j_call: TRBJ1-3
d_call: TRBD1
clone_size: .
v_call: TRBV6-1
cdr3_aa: CASSRQGTGNTIYF
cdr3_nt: TGTGCCAGCAGCAGACAGGGGACCGGAAACACCATATATTTT

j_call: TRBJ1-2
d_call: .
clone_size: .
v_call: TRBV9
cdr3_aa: CASSVGTRDTRGYTF
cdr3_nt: TGTGCCAGCAGCGTAGGGACCAGAGATACCCGGGGCTACACCTTC

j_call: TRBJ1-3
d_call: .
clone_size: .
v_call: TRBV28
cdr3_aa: CASSPYSPPPYREPGNTIYF
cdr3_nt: TGTGCCAGCAGTCCCTATAGCCCCCCCCCTTACAGGGAACCTGGAAACACCATATATTTT

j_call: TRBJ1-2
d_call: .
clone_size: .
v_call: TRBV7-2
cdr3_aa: CASSPREAGGYTF
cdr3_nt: TGTGCCAGCAGCCCCCGGGAGGCGGGTGGCTACACCTTC

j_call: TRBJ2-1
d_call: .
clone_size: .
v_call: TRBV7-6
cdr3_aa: CASSSGVGSSYNEQFF
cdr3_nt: TGTGCCAGCAGCTCAGGAGTCGGGAGCTCCTACAATGAGCAGTTCTTC

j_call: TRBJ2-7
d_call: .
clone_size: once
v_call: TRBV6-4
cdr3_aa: CASKLTASSAEQYF
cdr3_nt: TGTGCCAGCAAACTGACAGCCTCATCGGCCGAGCAGTACTTC

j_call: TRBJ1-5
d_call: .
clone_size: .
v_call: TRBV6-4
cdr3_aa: CASSQYLDEQPQHF
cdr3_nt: TGTGCCAGCAGCCAGTACCTCGACGAACAGCCCCAGCATTTT

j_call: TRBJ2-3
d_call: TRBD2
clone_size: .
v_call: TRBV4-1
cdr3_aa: CASRRGGLNTDTQYF
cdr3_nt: TGCGCCTCACGCCGGGGGGGTCTCAACACAGATACGCAGTATTTT

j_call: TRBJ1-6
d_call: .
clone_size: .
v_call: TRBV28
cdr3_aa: CASSFGSPLHF
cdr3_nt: TGTGCCAGCAGTTTTGGGTCACCCCTCCACTTT

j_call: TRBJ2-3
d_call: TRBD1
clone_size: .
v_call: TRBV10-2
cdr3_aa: CASSDLPGQSNTDTQYF
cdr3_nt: TGCGCCAGCAGTGACCTACCGGGACAGAGCAACACAGATACGCAGTATTTT

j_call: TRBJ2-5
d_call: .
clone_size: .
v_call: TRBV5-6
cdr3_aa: CASSLDRVETQYF
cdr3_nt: TGTGCCAGCAGCTTGGACAGGGTAGAGACCCAGTACTTC

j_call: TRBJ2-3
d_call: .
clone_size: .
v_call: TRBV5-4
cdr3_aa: CASSFGGSSRDTQYF
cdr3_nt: TGTGCCAGCAGCTTCGGAGGGTCCTCGCGGGATACGCAGTATTTT

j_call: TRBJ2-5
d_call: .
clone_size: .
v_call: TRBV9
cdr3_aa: CASSLSYQETQYF
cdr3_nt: TGTGCCAGCAGCTTGTCATACCAAGAGACCCAGTACTTC

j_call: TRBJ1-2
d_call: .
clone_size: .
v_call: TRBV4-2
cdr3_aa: CASSLSNSGAGGYTF
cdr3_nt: TGTGCCAGCAGCCTTTCAAATTCCGGGGCGGGAGGCTACACCTTC

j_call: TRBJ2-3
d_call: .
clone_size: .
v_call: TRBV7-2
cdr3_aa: CASSLQAARGTDTQYF
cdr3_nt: TGTGCCAGCAGCTTACAAGCGGCTCGGGGCACAGATACGCAGTATTTT

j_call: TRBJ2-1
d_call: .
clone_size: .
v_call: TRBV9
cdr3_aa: CASSDADLTYNEQFF
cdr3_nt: TGTGCCAGCAGCGACGCGGACTTGACGTACAATGAGCAGTTCTTC

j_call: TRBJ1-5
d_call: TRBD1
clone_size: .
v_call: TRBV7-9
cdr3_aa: CASSSGQSTGAGNQPQHF
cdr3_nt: TGTGCCAGCAGCTCGGGACAAAGTACAGGGGCGGGCAATCAGCCCCAGCATTTT

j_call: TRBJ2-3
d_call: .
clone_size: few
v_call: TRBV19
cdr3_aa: CASSIGTDTQYF
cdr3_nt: TGTGCCAGTAGTATAGGCACAGATACGCAGTATTTT

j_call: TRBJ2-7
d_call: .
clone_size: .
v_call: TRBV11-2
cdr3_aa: CASSSLAGPPGAYEQYF
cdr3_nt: TGTGCCAGCAGCTCCCTAGCAGGCCCCCCAGGGGCCTACGAGCAGTACTTC

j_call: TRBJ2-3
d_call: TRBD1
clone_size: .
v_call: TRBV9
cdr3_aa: CASSFGQVSTDTQYF
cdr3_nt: TGTGCCAGCAGCTTTGGACAGGTGAGCACAGATACGCAGTATTTT

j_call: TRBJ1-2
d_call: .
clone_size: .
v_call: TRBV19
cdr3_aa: CASSPGTYGYTF
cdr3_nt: TGTGCCAGTAGTCCCGGGACCTATGGCTACACCTTC

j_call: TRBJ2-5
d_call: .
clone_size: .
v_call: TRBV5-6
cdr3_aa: CASSPGPQETQYF
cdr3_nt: TGTGCCAGCAGCCCGGGACCGCAAGAGACCCAGTACTTC

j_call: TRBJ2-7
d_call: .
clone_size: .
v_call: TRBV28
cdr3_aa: CASSTTGTPTYEQYF
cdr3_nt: TGTGCCAGCAGTACAACCGGGACGCCTACCTACGAGCAGTACTTC

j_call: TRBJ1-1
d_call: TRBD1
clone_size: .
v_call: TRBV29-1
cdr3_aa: CSVGGTGRVTEAFF
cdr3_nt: TGCAGCGTTGGCGGGACAGGGAGGGTGACTGAAGCTTTCTTT

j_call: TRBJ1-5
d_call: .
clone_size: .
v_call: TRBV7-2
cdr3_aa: CASSPYQLFSDGDQPQHF
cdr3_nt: TGTGCCAGCAGCCCCTACCAATTATTTTCCGACGGTGATCAGCCCCAGCATTTT

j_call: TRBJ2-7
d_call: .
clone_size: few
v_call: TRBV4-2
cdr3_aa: CASSPNYEQYF
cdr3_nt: TGTGCCAGCAGCCCCAACTACGAGCAGTACTTC

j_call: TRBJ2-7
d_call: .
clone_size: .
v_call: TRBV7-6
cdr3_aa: CASSLGAGGSYEQYF
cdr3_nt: TGTGCCAGCAGCTTAGGTGCAGGGGGGTCCTACGAGCAGTACTTC

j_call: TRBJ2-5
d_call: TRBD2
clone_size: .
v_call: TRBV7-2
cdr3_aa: CASSPRREGTQYF
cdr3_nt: TGTGCCAGCAGCCCGAGGAGGGAGGGGACCCAGTACTTC

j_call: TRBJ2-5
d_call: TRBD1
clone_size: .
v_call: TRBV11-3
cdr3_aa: CASSLGLDREETQYF
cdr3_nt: TGTGCCAGCAGCTTAGGGCTGGACAGGGAAGAGACCCAGTACTTC

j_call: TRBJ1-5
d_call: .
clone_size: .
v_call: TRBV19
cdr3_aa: CASMGGVFFRGNQPQHF
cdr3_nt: TGTGCCAGTATGGGGGGCGTGTTTTTTAGGGGCAATCAGCCCCAGCATTTT

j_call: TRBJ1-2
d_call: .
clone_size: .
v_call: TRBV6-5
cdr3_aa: CASSSTGIYGYTF
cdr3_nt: TGTGCCAGCAGTTCGACAGGCATCTATGGCTACACCTTC

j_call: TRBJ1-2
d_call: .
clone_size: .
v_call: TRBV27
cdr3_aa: CASSFPAGRGYTF
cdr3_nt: TGTGCCAGCAGTTTCCCCGCAGGAAGGGGCTACACCTTC

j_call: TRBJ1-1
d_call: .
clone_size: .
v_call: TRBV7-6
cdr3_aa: CASRRVGDTEAFF
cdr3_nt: TGTGCCAGCCGAAGAGTAGGGGACACTGAAGCTTTCTTT

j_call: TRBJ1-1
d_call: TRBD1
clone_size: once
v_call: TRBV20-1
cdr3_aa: CSARGGTEAFF
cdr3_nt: TGCAGTGCCAGGGGGGGCACTGAAGCTTTCTTT

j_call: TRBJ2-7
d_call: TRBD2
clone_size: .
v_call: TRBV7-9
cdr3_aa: CASSFTPGTSGTATYF
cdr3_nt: TGTGCCAGCAGTTTTACTCCCGGGACTAGCGGGACGGCGACCTACTTC

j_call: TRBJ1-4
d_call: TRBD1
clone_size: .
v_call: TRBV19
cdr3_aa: CASSGQAFNEKLFF
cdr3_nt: TGTGCCAGTAGCGGACAGGCCTTTAATGAAAAACTGTTTTTT

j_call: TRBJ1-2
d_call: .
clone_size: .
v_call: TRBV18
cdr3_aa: CASSDRYGYTF
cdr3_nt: TGTGCCAGCTCAGATAGGTATGGCTACACCTTC

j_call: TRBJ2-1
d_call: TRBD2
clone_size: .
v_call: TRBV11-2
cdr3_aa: CASSPIYSGGYYNEQFF
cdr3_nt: TGTGCCAGCAGCCCTATTTATAGCGGGGGTTACTACAATGAGCAGTTCTTC

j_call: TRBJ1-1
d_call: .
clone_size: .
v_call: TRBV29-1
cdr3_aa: CSVGSGFSEAFF
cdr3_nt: TGCAGCGTTGGGTCGGGGTTCTCTGAAGCTTTCTTT

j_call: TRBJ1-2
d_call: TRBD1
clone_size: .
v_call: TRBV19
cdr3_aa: CASSKGTGAYGYTF
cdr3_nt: TGTGCCAGTAGTAAGGGGACAGGGGCCTATGGCTACACCTTC

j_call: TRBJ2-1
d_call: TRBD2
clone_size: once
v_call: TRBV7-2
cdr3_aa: CASSPQTSVGNEQFF
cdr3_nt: TGTGCCAGCAGCCCGCAGACTAGCGTGGGCAATGAGCAGTTCTTC

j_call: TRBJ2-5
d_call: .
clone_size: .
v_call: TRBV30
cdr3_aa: CAWYRPGGETQYF
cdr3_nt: TGTGCCTGGTACCGCCCGGGCGGGGAGACCCAGTACTTC